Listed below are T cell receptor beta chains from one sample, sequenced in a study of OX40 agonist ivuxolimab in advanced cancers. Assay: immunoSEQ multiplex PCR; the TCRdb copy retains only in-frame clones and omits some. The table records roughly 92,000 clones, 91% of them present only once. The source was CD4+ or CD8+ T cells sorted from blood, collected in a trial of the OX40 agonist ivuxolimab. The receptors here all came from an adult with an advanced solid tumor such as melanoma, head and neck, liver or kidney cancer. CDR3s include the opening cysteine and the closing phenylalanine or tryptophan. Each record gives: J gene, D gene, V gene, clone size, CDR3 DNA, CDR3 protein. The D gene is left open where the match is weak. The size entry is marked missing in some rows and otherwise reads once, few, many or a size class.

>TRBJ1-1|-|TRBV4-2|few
TGTGCCAGCAGCCAAGATGCAGGGAGCACTGAAGCTTTCTTT
CASSQDAGSTEAFF
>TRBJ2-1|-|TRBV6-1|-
TGTGCCAGCAGTGAAATAGCTGGGCTAGCAGCCTACAATGAGCAGTTCTTC
CASSEIAGLAAYNEQFF
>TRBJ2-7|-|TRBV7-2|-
TGTGCCAGCAGCTTGCCAGGGTCTTACGAGCAGTACTTC
CASSLPGSYEQYF
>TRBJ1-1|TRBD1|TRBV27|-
TGTGCCAGCAGTTTATACCAAGGGGGCTCTCCTGAAGCTTTCTTT
CASSLYQGGSPEAFF
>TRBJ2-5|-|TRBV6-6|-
TGTGCCAGCAGTTACAACAGGGTGGAGGAGACCCAGTACTTC
CASSYNRVEETQYF
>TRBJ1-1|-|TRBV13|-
TGTGCCAGCAGCGATGGGCGAGGAGCTTTCTTT
CASSDGRGAFF
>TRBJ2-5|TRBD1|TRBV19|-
TGTGCCAGTAGTACCTTCCGGGACAGGGAAGAGACCCAGTACTTC
CASSTFRDREETQYF
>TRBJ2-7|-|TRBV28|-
TGTGCCAGCAGGCGCAGGGGGGGGCGTGACGAGCAGTACTTC
CASRRRGGRDEQYF
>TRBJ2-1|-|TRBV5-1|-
TGCGCCAGCAGCTTGCGGGGGGACAACTCCTACAATGAGCAGTTCTTC
CASSLRGDNSYNEQFF
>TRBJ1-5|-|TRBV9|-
TGTGCCAGCAGCGTAGGGGTCGGGGCGGCGGGTCAGCCCCAGCATTTT
CASSVGVGAAGQPQHF
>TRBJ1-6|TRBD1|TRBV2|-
TGTGCCAGCAGTGCGGACAGGGGTTCCTATAATTCACCCCTCCACTTT
CASSADRGSYNSPLHF
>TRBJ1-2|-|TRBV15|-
TGTGCCACCAGCCGGCGGGGACAACCCTATGGCTACACCTTC
CATSRRGQPYGYTF
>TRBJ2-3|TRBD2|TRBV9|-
TGTGCCAGCAACGACGGCGGGAGGCGCACAGATACGCAGTATTTT
CASNDGGRRTDTQYF
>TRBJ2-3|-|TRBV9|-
TGTGCCAGCAGCGTAGACCGGGAGATGACAGATACGCAGTATTTT
CASSVDREMTDTQYF
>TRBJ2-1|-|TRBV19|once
TGTGCCAGTAGTATAGGCGGCGAAAACAATGAGCAGTTCTTC
CASSIGGENNEQFF
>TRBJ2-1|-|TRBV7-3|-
TGTGCCAGCAGCTTTGTGTTGGATGAGCAGTTCTTC
CASSFVLDEQFF
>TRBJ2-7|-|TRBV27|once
TGTGCCAGCAGTTCCAGGGGGGGCGAGCAGTACTTC
CASSSRGGEQYF
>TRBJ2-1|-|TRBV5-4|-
TGTGCCAGCAGCCAAGAACCCCTGAGCTCCTACAATGAGCAGTTCTTC
CASSQEPLSSYNEQFF
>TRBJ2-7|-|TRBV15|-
TGTGCCACCAGCAGAGGAAGAGAGTACGGGTACGAGCAGTACTTC
CATSRGREYGYEQYF
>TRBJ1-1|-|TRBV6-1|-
TGTGCCAGCAGTTCAGGGTATACTGAAGCTTTCTTT
CASSSGYTEAFF
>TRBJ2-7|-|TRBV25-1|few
TGTGCCAGCAGACGGGTGGGAGGTGACAACGAGCAGTACTTC
CASRRVGGDNEQYF
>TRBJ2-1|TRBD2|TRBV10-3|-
TGTGCCATCAGAGGGTTAGCGGGAGCGAATGAGCAGTTCTTC
CAIRGLAGANEQFF
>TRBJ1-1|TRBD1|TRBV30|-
TGTGCCTGGGACTTTGACAGGGGGAAGGTTATGAACACTGAAGCTTTCTTT
CAWDFDRGKVMNTEAFF
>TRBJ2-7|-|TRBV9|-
TGTGCCAGCAGCGACGGACTCATAGCCTACGAGCAGTACTTC
CASSDGLIAYEQYF
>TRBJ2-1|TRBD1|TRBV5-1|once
TGCGCCAGCAGGGGACAGGGGATAGCGGGGACCTACAATGAGCAGTTCTTC
CASRGQGIAGTYNEQFF
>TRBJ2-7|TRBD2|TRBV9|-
TGTGCCAGCAGCGCTTCTAGCGGGAGTTTCCACGAGCAGTACTTC
CASSASSGSFHEQYF
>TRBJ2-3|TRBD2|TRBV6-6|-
TGTGCCAGCAGTTACCTCGCACTAGCGGGAGCGGAGGCGCAGTATTTT
CASSYLALAGAEAQYF
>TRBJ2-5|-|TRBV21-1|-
TGTGCCAGCAGCTCCGAATACGCGGTTCAAGAGACCCAGTACTTC
CASSSEYAVQETQYF
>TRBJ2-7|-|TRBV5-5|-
TGTGCCAGCAGCTTGGGGGGGCAATACCCCTACGAGCAGTACTTC
CASSLGGQYPYEQYF
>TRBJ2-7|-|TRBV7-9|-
TGTGCCAGCAGCTTAGGGGATATAAACGAGCAGTACTTC
CASSLGDINEQYF
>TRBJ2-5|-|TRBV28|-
TGTGCCAGCAGTGAAACAGGGTCTCGGGAGACCCAGTACTTC
CASSETGSRETQYF
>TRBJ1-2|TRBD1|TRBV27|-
TGTGCCAGCAGTTTTATCGTTCCGGGACAGGACAACTATGGCTACACCTTC
CASSFIVPGQDNYGYTF
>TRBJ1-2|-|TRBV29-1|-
TGCAGCGTGGCCAGGCCCCTCTATGGCTACACCTTC
CSVARPLYGYTF
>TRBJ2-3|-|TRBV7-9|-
TGTGCCAGCAGCTTTCCTGGACACCTCCCCACAGATACGCAGTATTTT
CASSFPGHLPTDTQYF
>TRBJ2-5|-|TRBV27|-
TGTGCCAGCAGTGGCAGACTAGACCAAGAGACCCAGTACTTC
CASSGRLDQETQYF
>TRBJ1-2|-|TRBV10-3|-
TGTGCCACTGGATCTAGCAGGGATAACTATGGCTACACCTTC
CATGSSRDNYGYTF
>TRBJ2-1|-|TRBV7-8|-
TGTGCCAGCAGCTTGACCGGCGGGACCCTCTTCGATGAGCAGTTCTTC
CASSLTGGTLFDEQFF
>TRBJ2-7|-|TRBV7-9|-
TGTGCCAGCAGCCCAATCGACGGGCTCGAGGGCGAGCAGTACTTC
CASSPIDGLEGEQYF
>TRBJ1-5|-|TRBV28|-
TGTGCCAGCAAAGCCCCGGCAGGGACTAATCAGCCCCAGCATTTT
CASKAPAGTNQPQHF
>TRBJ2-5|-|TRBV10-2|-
TGCGCCAGCAGTGTGGGCAGGAGCAGGGAGACCCAGTACTTC
CASSVGRSRETQYF
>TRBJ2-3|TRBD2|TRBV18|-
TGTGCCAGCTCACCACTAGCGGGAGTCGGCACAGATACGCAGTATTTT
CASSPLAGVGTDTQYF
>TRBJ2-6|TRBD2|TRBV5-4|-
TGTGCCAGCAGGAAGGGACAGCCAGCGGGAGGGATGGCCAACGTCCTGACTTTC
CASRKGQPAGGMANVLTF
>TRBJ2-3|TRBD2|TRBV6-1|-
TGTGCCAGCAGTGAAATCCGGGGAGGGAATACGCAGTATTTT
CASSEIRGGNTQYF
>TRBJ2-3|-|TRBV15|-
TGTGCCACCAGCAGGCTAGTTGCAGATACGCAGTATTTT
CATSRLVADTQYF
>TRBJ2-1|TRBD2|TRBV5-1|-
TGCGCCAGCAGCAGTCTAGCGGGGTCCAAAAGATCCTACAATGAGCAGTTCTTC
CASSSLAGSKRSYNEQFF
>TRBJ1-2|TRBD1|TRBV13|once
TGTGCCAGCAGCACGACAGGGGGCGCAGGCTACACCTTC
CASSTTGGAGYTF
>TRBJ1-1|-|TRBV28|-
TGTGCCAGCAGTTTGAGATACACTGAAGCTTTCTTT
CASSLRYTEAFF
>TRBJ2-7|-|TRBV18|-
TGTGCCAGCTCACCGACAGTCTACGAGCAGTACTTC
CASSPTVYEQYF
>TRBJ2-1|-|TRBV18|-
TGTGCCAGCTCACTTACGCGCAATGAGCAGTTCTTC
CASSLTRNEQFF
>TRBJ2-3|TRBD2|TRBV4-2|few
TGTGCCAGCAGTCTTAAAACCAGGGGACTAGCGGGAGCAGATACGCAGTATTTT
CASSLKTRGLAGADTQYF
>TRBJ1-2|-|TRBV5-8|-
TGTGCCAGCAGCTTATACAGCGGTTCGGGTGGCTACACCTTC
CASSLYSGSGGYTF
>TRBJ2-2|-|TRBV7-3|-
TGTGCCAGCAGCCCCTCGAACACCGGGGAGCTGTTTTTT
CASSPSNTGELFF
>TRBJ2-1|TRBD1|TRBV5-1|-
TGCGCCAGCAGCTTGAGACTCCGGGACAGGGAATATGAGCAGTTCTTC
CASSLRLRDREYEQFF